The sequence of this T cell receptor (beta chain) was determined in a study of blood T cell repertoires in COVID-19. Study-level background: The United States, Italy and Spain supplied acute and convalescent COVID-19 samples. PBMCs, B-cell-depleted T cells, or T cells provided the cDNA or gDNA that made up the material.

This clone is a singleton in its sample. Per the study methods: Nucleated cell number was recorded as an estimate derived from reference gene primer amplification. Clones were sequenced by immunoSEQ multiplex PCR, and TCRdb holds only the in-frame ones, with some missing. V, J and clone size are taken as reported in that table, and D and trimming were inferred from the DNA itself. The sample lists some 20,000 clones; 90% to 95% were seen once. Source material: peripheral blood. This receptor was taken from a human donor in a cohort sampled during active COVID-19.

The CDR3 reads CARSLRLAGGCTDTQYF. CDR3 nucleotides: TGTGCCAGAAGCTTGCGACTAGCGGGAGGTTGCACAGATACGCAGTATTTT. This chain connects TRBV5-3 to TRBJ2-3; 13 nucleotides align to TRBD2. TRBV5-3 carries the ORF label, with uncertain function. Trimming at V came to 1 base and at J to 1 base, leaving 3 bases not matched to a gene. This CDR3 region has 17 residues.